This TCR beta chain derives from a study of blood T cell repertoires in COVID-19. Study in general: Collection of acute and convalescent COVID-19 samples took place in the United States, Italy and Spain. The analysed material was cDNA or gDNA that came from T cells, B-cell-depleted T cells, or PBMCs.

Trimming shortened V by 3 bases and J by 2 bases, and 9 bases separated the two germline ends. Germline CDR1 reads SGHNT; CDR2 reads YYREEE (reference sequence). CDR3 size: 14 residues. Original processing methods: Amplified reference gene primers provided the basis for estimating nucleated cell counts. The repertoire was sequenced with immunoSEQ multiplex PCR; TCRdb's copy has only in-frame clones and lacks some. D and trimming were read from the DNA, whereas the V and J calls and clone size are those reported in that table. This sample has hundreds of thousands of clones; 85% to 90% occur once, and the top ten carry about 6%.

J is TRBJ2-1 and V is TRBV5-4, with D possibly being TRBD2 (6 bases). The sequencing sample was made of peripheral blood. This TCR was sampled from a man aged 60 to 69 who had recovered from COVID-19. DNA for the CDR3: TGTGCCAGCAGCTCCGGGGGAGCCTACAATGAGCAGTTCTTC. Translated: CASSSGGAYNEQFF. Together with reference TRBV5-4 and TRBJ2-1, the CDR3 gives the full variable domain: ETGVTQSPTHLIKTRGQQVTLRCSSQSGHNTVSWYQQALGQGPQFIFQYYREEENGRGNFPPRFSGLQFPNYSSELNVNALELDDSALYLCASSSGGAYNEQFFGPGTRLTVL.